This T cell receptor (beta chain) was obtained from a study of identical twins. Trimming left V 1 base short and J 6 bases short, with 16 bases between. Germline V gene sequence: CDR1 SGHAT, CDR2 FQNNGV. This CDR3 has 15 residues. TCRdb reprocessed the 5' RACE reads with MiXCR, giving one entry per CDR3 protein. The sample has 350,000 or so distinct CDR3 sequences, approximately 8.8% seen once. This clonotype was observed many times. The source material was naive T cells sorted from blood. The V gene is TRBV11-2, the J gene TRBJ2-7; D could derive from TRBD1 or TRBD2 (6 bases each). This TCR derives from a woman aged 45-59 years in good health. The CDR3 here is CASSLGARGRTEQYF. In nucleotides, the CDR3 is TGTGCCAGCAGCTTAGGCGCAAGGGGGAGGACCGAGCAGTACTTC.